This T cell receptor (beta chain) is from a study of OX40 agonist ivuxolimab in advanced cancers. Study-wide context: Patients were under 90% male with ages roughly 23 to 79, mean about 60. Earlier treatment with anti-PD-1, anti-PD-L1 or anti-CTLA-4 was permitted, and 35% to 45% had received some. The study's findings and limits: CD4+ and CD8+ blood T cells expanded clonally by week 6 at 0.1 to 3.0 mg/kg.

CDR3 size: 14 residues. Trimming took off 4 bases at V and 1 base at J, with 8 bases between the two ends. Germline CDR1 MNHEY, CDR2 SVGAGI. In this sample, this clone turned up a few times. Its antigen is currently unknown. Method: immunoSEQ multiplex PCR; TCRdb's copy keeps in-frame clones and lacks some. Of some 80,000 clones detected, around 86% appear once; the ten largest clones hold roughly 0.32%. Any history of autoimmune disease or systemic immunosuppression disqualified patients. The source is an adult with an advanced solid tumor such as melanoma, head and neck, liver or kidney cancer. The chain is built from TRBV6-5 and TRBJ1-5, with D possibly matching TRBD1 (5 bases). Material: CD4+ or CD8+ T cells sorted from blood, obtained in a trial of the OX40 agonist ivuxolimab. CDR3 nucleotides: TGTGCCAGCAGTTCGTGGGGGAGCAATCAGCCCCAGCATTTT. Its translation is CASSSWGSNQPQHF.